The clone carrying this T cell receptor (beta chain) was seen only once. These data belong to a study of cytomegalovirus exposure and HLA in healthy donors. The germline V gene encodes CDR1 MGHRA and CDR2 YSYEKL. V was pared by 6 bases and J by 5 bases, with 8 bases of the junction left unmatched. The CDR3 length is 15 residues. With 60 Vbeta and 13 Jbeta primers, the PCR was carried out. Produced via immunoSEQ multiplex PCR; TCRdb's table is partial and in-frame only. The sample lists approximately 160,000 clones, 75% to 90% occurring once. The sample comprised PBMCs. The rearrangement links TRBV4-1 to TRBJ2-5; TRBD2 agrees at 11 bases. This clonotype originated in a human donor in good health. The CDR3 sequence is CASRPLAGEGETQYF. The CDR3 DNA is TGCGCCAGCAGACCACTAGCGGGGGAGGGGGAGACCCAGTACTTC.